One TCR beta chain is described in this entry. The antigen remains undetermined. The same CDR3 also results from other DNA sequences found in this sample. The source of the sample is a study of STAT3 mutations in large granular lymphocyte leukemia. Study-level findings and limits: At least one immunodominant TCR beta clonotype appeared in every T-cell large granular lymphocyte leukemia patient.

Average productive template count per sample was approximately 40,000. The protocol was immunoSEQ multiplex PCR, while the TCRdb copy is restricted to in-frame clones and leaves out a portion. The sample records about 10,000 clones, around 89% being singletons. The CDR3 covers 16 residues. V lost 2 bases to trimming and J lost 0 bases, with 11 bases between them. Germline CDR1 is MDHEN and CDR2 is SYDVKM. This clonotype originated in a man aged 55 to 69 with T-cell large granular lymphocyte leukemia. Some clones in this sample may be carry-over from other donors' samples. Material: peripheral blood mononuclear cells. V gene TRBV28 combines with J gene TRBJ2-1, with D perhaps TRBD1 or TRBD2 (6 bases each). CDR3 loop: CASSLGGGSSYNEQFF. The CDR3 bases are TGTGCCAGCAGTTTAGGAGGGGGGAGCTCCTACAATGAGCAGTTCTTC.